Below, one TCR beta chain is given with its context. Repertoires were generated with immunoSEQ multiplex PCR, while TCRdb's copy carries only in-frame clones and drops some. Among some 130,000 clones listed, roughly four fifths were seen once. The entry originates in a study of radiation and T cells in renal cell carcinoma. CDR1 SGHAT and CDR2 FQNNGV come from the germline V gene. The CDR3 has 16 amino acids. Deletions cut 0 bases from V and 1 base from J, with 10 bases between. Time point reported: blood 2 weeks post-SBRT. As to treatment: 15 Gy SBRT to primary tumor, nephrectomy 4 weeks later. Radiation-treated patients gave blood at baseline, week 2 and week 4.

This clonotype was obtained from a woman aged 55-69 years with renal cell carcinoma. The starting material was blood, obtained from a patient whose treatment included radiotherapy and nephrectomy. This chain connects TRBV11-2 to TRBJ2-1, with D uncertain. CDR3 sequence reads: CASSLDPRRSYNEQFF. The DNA for the CDR3 is TGTGCCAGCAGCTTAGATCCCCGAAGATCCTACAATGAGCAGTTCTTC. The entire variable domain, with the rest obtained from reference TRBV11-2 and TRBJ2-1, is as follows: EAGVAQSPRYKIIEKRQSVAFWCNPISGHATLYWYQQILGQGPKLLIQFQNNGVVDDSQLPKDRFSAERLKGVDSTLKIQPAKLEDSAVYLCASSLDPRRSYNEQFFGPGTRLTVL.